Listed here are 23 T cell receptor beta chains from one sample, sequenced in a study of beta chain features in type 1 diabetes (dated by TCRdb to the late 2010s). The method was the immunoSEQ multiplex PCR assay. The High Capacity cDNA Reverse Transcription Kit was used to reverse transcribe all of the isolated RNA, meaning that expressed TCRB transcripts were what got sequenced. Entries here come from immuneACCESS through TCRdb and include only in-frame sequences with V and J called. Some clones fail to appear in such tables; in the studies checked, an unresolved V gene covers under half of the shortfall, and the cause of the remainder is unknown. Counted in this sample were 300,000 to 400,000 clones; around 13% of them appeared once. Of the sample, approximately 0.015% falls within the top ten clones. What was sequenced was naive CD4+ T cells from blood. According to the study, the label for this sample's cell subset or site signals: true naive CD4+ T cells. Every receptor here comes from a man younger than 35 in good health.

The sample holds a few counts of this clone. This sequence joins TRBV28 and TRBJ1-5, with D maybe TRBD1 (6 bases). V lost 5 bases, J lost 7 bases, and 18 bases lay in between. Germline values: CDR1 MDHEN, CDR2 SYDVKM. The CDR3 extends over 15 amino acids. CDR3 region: CASSPPRGGGQPQHF. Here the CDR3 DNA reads TGTGCCAGCAGTCCTCCCAGGGGCGGTGGCCAGCCCCAGCATTTT.

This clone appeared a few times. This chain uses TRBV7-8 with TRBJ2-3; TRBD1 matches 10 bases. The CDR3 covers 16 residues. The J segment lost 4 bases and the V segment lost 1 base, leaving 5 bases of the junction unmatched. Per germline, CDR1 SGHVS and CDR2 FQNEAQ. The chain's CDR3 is CASSLVGQGLSDTQYF. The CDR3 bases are TGTGCCAGCAGCTTAGTGGGACAGGGGCTCTCAGATACGCAGTATTTT.

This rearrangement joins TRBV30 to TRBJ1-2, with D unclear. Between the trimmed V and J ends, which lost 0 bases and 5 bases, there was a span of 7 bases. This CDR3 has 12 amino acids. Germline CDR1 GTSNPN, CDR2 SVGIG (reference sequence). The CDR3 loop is CAWSVNIYGYTF. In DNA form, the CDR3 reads TGTGCCTGGAGTGTAAATATATATGGCTACACCTTC.

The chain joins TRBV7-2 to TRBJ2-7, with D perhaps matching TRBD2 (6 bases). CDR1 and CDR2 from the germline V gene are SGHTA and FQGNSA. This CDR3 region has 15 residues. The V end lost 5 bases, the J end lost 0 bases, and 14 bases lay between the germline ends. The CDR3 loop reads CASSPGGGGSYEQYF. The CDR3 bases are TGTGCCAGCAGCCCCGGTGGGGGAGGCTCCTACGAGCAGTACTTC.

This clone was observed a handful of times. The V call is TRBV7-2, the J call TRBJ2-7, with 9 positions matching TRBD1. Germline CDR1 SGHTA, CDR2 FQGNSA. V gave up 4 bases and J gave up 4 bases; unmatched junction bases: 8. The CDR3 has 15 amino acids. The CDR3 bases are TGTGCCAGCAGCTACACAGGGGGCGTCGGTTACGAGCAGTACTTC. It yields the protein CASSYTGGVGYEQYF.

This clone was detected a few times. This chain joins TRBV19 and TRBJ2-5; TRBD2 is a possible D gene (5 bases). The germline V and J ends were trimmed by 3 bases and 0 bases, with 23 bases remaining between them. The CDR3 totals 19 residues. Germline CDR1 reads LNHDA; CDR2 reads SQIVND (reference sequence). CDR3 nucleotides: TGTGCCAGTAGTATGAGGGTGGGAATAATGCGTAATAACCAAGAGACCCAGTACTTC. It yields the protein CASSMRVGIMRNNQETQYF. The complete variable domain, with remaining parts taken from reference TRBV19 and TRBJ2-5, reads DGGITQSPKYLFRKEGQNVTLSCEQNLNHDAMYWYRQDPGQGLRLIYYSQIVNDFQKGDIAEGYSVSREKKESFPLTVTSAQKNPTAFYLCASSMRVGIMRNNQETQYFGPGTRLLVL.

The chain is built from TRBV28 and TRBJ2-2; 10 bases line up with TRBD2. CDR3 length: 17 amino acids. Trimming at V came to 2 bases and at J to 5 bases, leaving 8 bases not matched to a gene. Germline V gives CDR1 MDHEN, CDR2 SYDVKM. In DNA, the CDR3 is TGTGCCAGCAGTTTAGAGGCTAGCGGGAGACGTACCGGGGAGCTGTTTTTT. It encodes CASSLEASGRRTGELFF.

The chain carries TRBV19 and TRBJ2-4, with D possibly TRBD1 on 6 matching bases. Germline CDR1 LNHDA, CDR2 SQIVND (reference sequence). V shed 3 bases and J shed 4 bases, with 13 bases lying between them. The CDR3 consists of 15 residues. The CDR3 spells CASSIPRQEKNIQYF. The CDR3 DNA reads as TGTGCCAGTAGTATTCCCCGACAGGAGAAAAACATTCAGTACTTC.

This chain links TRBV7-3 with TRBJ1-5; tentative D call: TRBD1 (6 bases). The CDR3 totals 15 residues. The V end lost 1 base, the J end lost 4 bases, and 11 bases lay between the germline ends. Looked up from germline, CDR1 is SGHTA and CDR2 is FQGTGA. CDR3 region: CASSLIGGANQPQHF. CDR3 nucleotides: TGTGCCAGCAGCTTAATCGGGGGGGCGAATCAGCCCCAGCATTTT.

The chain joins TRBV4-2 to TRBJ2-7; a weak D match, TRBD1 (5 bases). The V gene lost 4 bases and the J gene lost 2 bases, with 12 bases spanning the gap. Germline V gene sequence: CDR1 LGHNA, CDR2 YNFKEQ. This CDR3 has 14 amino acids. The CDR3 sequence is CASSRQTRAYEQYF. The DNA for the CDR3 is TGTGCCAGCAGCCGACAGACAAGGGCCTACGAGCAGTACTTC.

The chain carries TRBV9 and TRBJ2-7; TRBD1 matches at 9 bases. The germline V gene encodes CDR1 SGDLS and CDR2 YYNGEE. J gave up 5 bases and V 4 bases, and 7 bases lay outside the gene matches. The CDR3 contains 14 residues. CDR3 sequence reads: CASSFRDRDHEQYF. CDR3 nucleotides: TGTGCCAGCAGCTTCCGGGACAGGGACCACGAGCAGTACTTC.

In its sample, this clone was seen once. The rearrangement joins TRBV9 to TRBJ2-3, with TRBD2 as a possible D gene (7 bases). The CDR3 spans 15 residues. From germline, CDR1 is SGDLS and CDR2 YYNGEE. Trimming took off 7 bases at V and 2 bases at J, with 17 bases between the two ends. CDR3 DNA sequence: TGTGCCAGCGGGGGGGCTAGAGGACACACAGATACGCAGTATTTT. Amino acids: CASGGARGHTDTQYF.

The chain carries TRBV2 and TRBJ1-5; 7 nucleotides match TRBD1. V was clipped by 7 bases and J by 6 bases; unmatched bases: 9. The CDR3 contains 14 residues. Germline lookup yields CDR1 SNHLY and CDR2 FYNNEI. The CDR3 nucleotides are TGTGCCAGCAACCCGACAGGGCCGGGTCAGCCCCAGCATTTT. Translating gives CASNPTGPGQPQHF.

The DNA of the CDR3 is TGTGCCACTACGTCAATAGCGGGAGTCGGCGAGCAGTACTTC. Its translation is CATTSIAGVGEQYF. The chain combines TRBV25-1 with TRBJ2-7, with TRBD2 matching 9 bases. The CDR3 runs to 14 residues. The V gene end was trimmed by 10 bases and the J gene end by 6 bases; junction bases not matched to a gene: 13. The germline V gene encodes CDR1 MGHDK and CDR2 SYGVNS.

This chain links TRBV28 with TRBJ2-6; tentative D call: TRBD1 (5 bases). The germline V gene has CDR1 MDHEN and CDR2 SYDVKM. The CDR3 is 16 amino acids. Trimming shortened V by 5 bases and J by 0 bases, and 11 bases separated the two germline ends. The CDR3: CASSADRSSGANVLTF. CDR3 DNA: TGTGCCAGCAGTGCTGACAGAAGCTCTGGGGCCAACGTCCTGACTTTC.

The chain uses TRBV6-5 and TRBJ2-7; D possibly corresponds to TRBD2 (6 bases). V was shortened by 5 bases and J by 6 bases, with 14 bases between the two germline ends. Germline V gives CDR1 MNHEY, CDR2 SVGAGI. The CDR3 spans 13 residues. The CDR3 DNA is TGTGCCAGCAGTGGCGGGGAGCGGAGCGAGCAGTACTTC. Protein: CASSGGERSEQYF.

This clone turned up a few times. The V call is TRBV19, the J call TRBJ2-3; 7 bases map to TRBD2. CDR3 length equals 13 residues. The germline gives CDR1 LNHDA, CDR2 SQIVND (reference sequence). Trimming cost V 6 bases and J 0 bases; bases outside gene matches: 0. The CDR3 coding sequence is TGTGCCAGTAGGGGACTAAGCACAGATACGCAGTATTTT. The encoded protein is CASRGLSTDTQYF.

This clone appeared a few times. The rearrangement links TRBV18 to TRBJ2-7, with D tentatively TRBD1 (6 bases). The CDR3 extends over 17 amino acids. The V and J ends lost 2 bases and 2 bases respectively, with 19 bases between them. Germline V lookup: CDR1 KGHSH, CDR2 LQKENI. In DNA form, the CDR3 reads TGTGCCAGCTCACCATCGGTATCAGGGGTAGGGCCCTACGAGCAGTACTTC. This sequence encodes CASSPSVSGVGPYEQYF.

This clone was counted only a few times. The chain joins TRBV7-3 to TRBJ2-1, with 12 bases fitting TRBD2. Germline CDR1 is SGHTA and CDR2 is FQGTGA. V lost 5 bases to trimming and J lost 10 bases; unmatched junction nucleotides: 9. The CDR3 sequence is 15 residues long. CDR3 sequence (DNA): TGTGCCAGCAGCCCCTCAGGACTAGCGGGACACGAGCAGTTCTTC. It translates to CASSPSGLAGHEQFF.

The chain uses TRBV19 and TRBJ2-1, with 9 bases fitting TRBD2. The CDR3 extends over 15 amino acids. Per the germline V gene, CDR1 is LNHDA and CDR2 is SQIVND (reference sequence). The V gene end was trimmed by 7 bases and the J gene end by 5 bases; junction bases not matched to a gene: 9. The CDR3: CASKGSGSSHNEQFF. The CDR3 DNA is TGTGCCAGTAAGGGTAGCGGGAGTTCCCACAATGAGCAGTTCTTC. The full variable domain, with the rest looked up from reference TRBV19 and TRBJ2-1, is DGGITQSPKYLFRKEGQNVTLSCEQNLNHDAMYWYRQDPGQGLRLIYYSQIVNDFQKGDIAEGYSVSREKKESFPLTVTSAQKNPTAFYLCASKGSGSSHNEQFFGPGTRLTVL.

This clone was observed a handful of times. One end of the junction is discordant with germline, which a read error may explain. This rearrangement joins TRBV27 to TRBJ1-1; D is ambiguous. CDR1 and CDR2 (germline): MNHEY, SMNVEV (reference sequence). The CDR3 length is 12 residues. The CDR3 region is CASSDSFHAPYF. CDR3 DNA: TGTGCCAGCAGCGACTCCTTCCACGCCCCTTACTTT.

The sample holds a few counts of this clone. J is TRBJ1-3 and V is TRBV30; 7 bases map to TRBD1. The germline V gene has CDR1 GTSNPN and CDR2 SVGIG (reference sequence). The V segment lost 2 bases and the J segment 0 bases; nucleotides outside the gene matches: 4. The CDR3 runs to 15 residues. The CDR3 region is CAWSPGTDSGNTIYF. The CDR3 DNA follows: TGTGCCTGGAGTCCGGGGACAGACTCTGGAAACACCATATATTTT. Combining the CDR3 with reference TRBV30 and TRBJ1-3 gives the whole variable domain SQTIHQWPATLVQPVGSPLSLECTVEGTSNPNLYWYRQAAGRGLQLLFYSVGIGQISSEVPQNLSASRPQDRQFILSSKKLLLSDSGFYLCAWSPGTDSGNTIYFGEGSWLTVV.

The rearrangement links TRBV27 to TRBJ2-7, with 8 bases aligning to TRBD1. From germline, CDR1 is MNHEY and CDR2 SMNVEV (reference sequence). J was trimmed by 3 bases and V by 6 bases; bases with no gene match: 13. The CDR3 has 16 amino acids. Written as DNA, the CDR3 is TGTGCCAGCAGCTCCCCACGGGACAGGAGAAACTACGAGCAGTACTTC. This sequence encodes CASSSPRDRRNYEQYF.